A single sample is the source of the 12 T cell receptor beta chains below, sequenced in a study of shared clonotypes between healthy human individuals. CD45RO-negative, CCR7-selected cells formed the naive CD8 fraction, which excluded terminally differentiated effector memory CD45RA+ cells. Repertoires were generated with immunoSEQ multiplex PCR, while TCRdb's copy carries only in-frame clones and drops some. This table has about 2.1 million clones, 90% to 95% appearing once. Sequenced input: naive CD8+ T cells from PBMCs. Receptors were obtained from a young man in good health. Some clones in this sample may be carry-over from other donors' samples.

The rearrangement links TRBV14 to TRBJ1-2; D gene uncertain. V lost 2 bases and J lost 8, with 12 bases in between. The CDR3 loop spans 13 amino acids. Germline CDR1 SGHDN, CDR2 FVKESK. CDR3 loop: CASSQSGIHGYTF. The DNA for the CDR3 is TGTGCCAGCAGCCAATCGGGGATTCACGGCTACACCTTC.

V and J are TRBV5-5 and TRBJ2-2, with 8 bases lining up with TRBD2. This CDR3 contains 17 residues. CDR1 SGHKS and CDR2 YYEKEE come from the germline V gene (reference sequence). Trimming took 0 bases from V and 1 from J; bases not matched to a gene: 5. The CDR3 here is CASSLEGREGNTGELFF. DNA of the CDR3: TGTGCCAGCAGCTTGGAAGGCCGGGAGGGGAACACCGGGGAGCTGTTTTTT.

The rearrangement links TRBV13 to TRBJ2-7, with 9 positions matching TRBD2. CDR1 is PRHDT, CDR2 FYEKMQ, per germline (reference sequence). CDR3 size: 15 residues. V was clipped by 5 bases and J by 5 bases; unmatched bases: 10. The chain's CDR3 is CASSPRGGRGHEQYF. The CDR3, as DNA: TGTGCCAGCAGCCCTCGGGGCGGGAGGGGCCACGAGCAGTACTTC. Looking up the rest from reference TRBV13 and TRBJ2-7 gives the full variable domain: AAGVIQSPRHLIKEKRETATLKCYPIPRHDTVYWYQQGPGQDPQFLISFYEKMQSDKGSIPDRFSAQQFSDYHSELNMSSLELGDSALYFCASSPRGGRGHEQYFGPGTRLTVT.

The J gene is TRBJ1-6, the V gene TRBV7-9; no definite D call. The CDR3 runs to 15 residues. Per germline, CDR1 SEHNR and CDR2 FQNEAQ (reference sequence). Between the trimmed V and J ends, which lost 10 bases and 0 bases, there was a span of 13 bases. CDR3 DNA: TGTGCCATCGGTGAGCAGAGCTCCTATAATTCACCCCTCCACTTT. Translation gives CAIGEQSSYNSPLHF. Combining the CDR3 with reference TRBV7-9 and TRBJ1-6 gives the whole variable domain DTGVSQNPRHKITKRGQNVTFRCDPISEHNRLYWYRQTLGQGPEFLTYFQNEAQLEKSRLLSDRFSAERPKGSFSTLEIQRTEQGDSAMYLCAIGEQSSYNSPLHFGNGTRLTVT.

This clone appeared a single time. This chain links TRBV7-8 with TRBJ2-3; D is perhaps TRBD1 or TRBD2 (5 bases each). The CDR3 is made up of 12 amino acids. V shed 7 bases and J shed 9 bases, with 14 bases lying between them. The germline V gene has CDR1 SGHVS and CDR2 FQNEAQ. In nucleotides, the CDR3 is TGTGCCAGCACTGTGGGGGACCACACGCAGTATTTT. This gives the protein CASTVGDHTQYF.

The chain carries TRBV28 and TRBJ2-7, with D perhaps matching TRBD2 (6 bases). This CDR3 region has 13 residues. Germline V gene data show CDR1 as MDHEN and CDR2 as SYDVKM. V lost 6 bases and J 1 base, leaving 10 bases between the germline ends. The CDR3, as DNA: TGTGCCAGCAGCCCGGGAGTTTCCTACGAGCAGTACTTC. It yields the protein CASSPGVSYEQYF.

In its sample, this clone was seen once. The CDR3 loop is CASSQGLYTEAFF. CDR3 sequence (DNA): TGTGCCAGCAGTCAAGGACTTTACACTGAAGCTTTCTTT. This rearrangement joins TRBV27 to TRBJ1-1; no clear D. Trimming cost V 5 bases and J 3 bases, with 10 bases left between them. The length of the CDR3 is 13 residues. The germline gives CDR1 MNHEY, CDR2 SMNVEV (reference sequence).

CDR3 loop: CSVEDGERDITDTQYF. CDR3 nucleotide sequence: TGCAGCGTTGAAGATGGTGAGAGGGATATAACAGATACGCAGTATTTT. This chain joins TRBV29-1 and TRBJ2-3; TRBD2 might be the D (5 bases). Between the trimmed V and J ends, which lost 0 bases and 3 bases, there was a span of 16 bases. Germline-derived CDR1 and CDR2 are SQVTM and ANQGSEA. There are 16 residues in the CDR3.

This chain uses TRBV29-1 with TRBJ2-7; D is unresolved. Germline lookup yields CDR1 SQVTM and CDR2 ANQGSEA. The CDR3 is 12 residues long. Trimming stripped 2 bases from V and 2 bases from J, with 7 bases between. The CDR3 reads CSVETWAYEQYF. CDR3 bases: TGCAGCGTTGAAACTTGGGCCTACGAGCAGTACTTC.

This sequence joins TRBV13 and TRBJ2-7; D possibly corresponds to TRBD1 (5 bases). Trimming removed 8 bases from V and 0 bases from J, with 14 bases in between. Germline loops: CDR1 PRHDT, CDR2 FYEKMQ (reference sequence). CDR3 length: 14 amino acids. CDR3 loop: CASGQMAASYEQYF. The CDR3 coding sequence is TGTGCCAGCGGACAAATGGCAGCCTCCTACGAGCAGTACTTC.

V usage is TRBV19 and J usage is TRBJ2-7; possible D gene TRBD2, 6 bases. The CDR3 is made up of 14 amino acids. V gave up 7 bases and J gave up 3 bases, with 16 bases separating them. Germline V gives CDR1 LNHDA, CDR2 SQIVND (reference sequence). The CDR3: CASTPGLGVYEQYF. Written as DNA, the CDR3 is TGTGCCAGTACCCCGGGACTGGGAGTCTACGAGCAGTACTTC.

This clone was counted between two and nine times. The chain uses TRBV7-2 and TRBJ1-5, with D unclear. This CDR3 is built from 13 residues. V was cut by 5 bases and J by 3 bases, with 8 bases left in between. Looked up from germline, CDR1 is SGHTA and CDR2 is FQGNSA. The CDR3 here is CASSPNYNQPQHF. The CDR3 DNA sequence: TGTGCCAGCAGCCCCAATTACAATCAGCCCCAGCATTTT.